What follows are 30 T cell receptor beta chains derived from one specimen sequenced in a study of cytomegalovirus exposure and HLA in healthy donors. The study ran its PCR with 60 Vbeta and 13 Jbeta primers. Measured with immunoSEQ multiplex PCR; TCRdb has only the in-frame clones, and not every one. The sample contains 130,000 or so clones, 74% of which appear only once. The specimen sequenced was PBMCs. The receptor source for this set is a man aged 35-49 years in good health and CMV-seropositive.

In its sample, this clone was seen once. Because it lacks the conserved phenylalanine or tryptophan at the end, this CDR3 is likely a read error. The gene calls are TRBV27 and TRBJ1-1; TRBD1 agrees at 7 bases. Germline V gives CDR1 MNHEY, CDR2 SMNVEV (reference sequence). The CDR3 consists of 12 residues. Trimming at V came to 11 bases and at J to 1 base, leaving 4 bases not matched to a gene. The CDR3 nucleotides are TGTGCCGCAGGGGGGCCGAACACTGAAGCTTTCCTT. Translated, it gives CAAGGPNTEAFL.

The chain employs TRBV4-2 and TRBJ2-7, with a tentative D call TRBD2 (5 bases). Per germline, CDR1 LGHNA and CDR2 YNFKEQ. There are 14 residues in the CDR3. The V gene lost 2 bases and the J gene lost 3 bases, with 11 bases spanning the gap. CDR3 in DNA: TGTGCCAGCAGCCAAAGTCAGCGGAACTACGAGCAGTACTTC. Protein: CASSQSQRNYEQYF.

V and J are TRBV4-1 and TRBJ2-7, with D unclear. The CDR3 spans 13 residues. Germline V gene lookup returns CDR1 MGHRA and CDR2 YSYEKL. V lost 4 bases to trimming and J lost 2 bases, with 9 bases between them. The CDR3 nucleotides read TGCGCCAGCAGCCCGTTTCGTACCTACGAGCAGTACTTC. This gives the protein CASSPFRTYEQYF.

A word on this clone: Other DNA variants within this sample encode the same CDR3. The chain's CDR3 is CASSFSSYGYTF. Here the CDR3 DNA reads TGTGCCAGCAGCTTTAGTTCGTATGGCTACACCTTC. The V and J genes are TRBV5-8 and TRBJ1-2; D uncertain. The V and J ends lost 2 bases and 5 bases respectively, with 7 bases between them. The CDR3 sequence is 12 residues long. CDR1 and CDR2 (germline): SGHTS, YDEGEE.

The chain carries TRBV5-1 and TRBJ1-2; 8 bases align to TRBD1. Trimming at V came to 5 bases and at J to 1 base, leaving 4 bases not matched to a gene. This CDR3 contains 14 residues. Germline CDR1 reads SGHRS; CDR2 reads YFSETQ. CDR3 sequence: CASRVDRGNYGYTF. The CDR3, as DNA: TGCGCCAGCAGGGTAGACAGGGGTAACTATGGCTACACCTTC.

This clone was seen a few times. The J gene is TRBJ2-5, the V gene TRBV28, with 9 bases lining up with TRBD2. The assigned J gene may be wrong: the sequence end matches TRBJ2-7 better. CDR1 is MDHEN and CDR2 is SYDVKM in the germline V gene. CDR3 length: 15 residues. CDR3 region: CASSLGLAGTYEQYF. DNA of the CDR3: TGTGCCAGCAGTTTAGGGCTAGCGGGAACCTACGAGCAGTACTTC.

The chain carries TRBV5-5 and TRBJ2-7, with 10 bases aligning to TRBD2. Germline V gene data show CDR1 as SGHKS and CDR2 as YYEKEE (reference sequence). V gave up 2 bases and J gave up 6 bases; unmatched junction bases: 5. The CDR3 runs to 14 residues. The DNA for the CDR3 is TGTGCCAGCAGCTTTGGCACTAGCGGGATCGAGCAGTACTTC. Its translation is CASSFGTSGIEQYF.

This chain links TRBV6-5 with TRBJ2-7; 9 bases are shared with TRBD1. Losses at the gene ends were 10 bases for V and 5 bases for J; bases not matched to a gene: 6. Germline V gene lookup returns CDR1 MNHEY and CDR2 SVGAGI. CDR3 length: 12 residues. The CDR3 spells CATRDRVNEQYF. In nucleotides, the CDR3 is TGTGCCACCCGGGACAGGGTGAACGAGCAGTACTTC.

The chain couples TRBV2 to TRBJ1-5; 8 nucleotides align to TRBD1. The length of the CDR3 is 16 residues. The germline V gene has CDR1 SNHLY and CDR2 FYNNEI. V shed 4 bases and J 1 base; nucleotides not matched to a gene: 6. CDR3 sequence: CASSGTGKRSNQPQHF. In nucleotides, the CDR3 is TGTGCCAGCAGTGGGACAGGGAAGAGGAGCAATCAGCCCCAGCATTTT.

This chain links TRBV19 with TRBJ1-5; 9 bases are shared with TRBD1. Looked up from germline, CDR1 is LNHDA and CDR2 is SQIVND (reference sequence). Trimming took 7 bases from V and 5 from J; bases not matched to a gene: 12. This CDR3 has 16 residues. In DNA form, the CDR3 reads TGTGCCAGTACACCGGGACAGGGCCGTTCTTATCAGCCCCAGCATTTT. This gives the protein CASTPGQGRSYQPQHF.

This clone appeared a few times. V is TRBV30 and J is TRBJ2-1; unclear D gene. Deletions cut 3 bases from V and 4 bases from J, with 10 bases between. The CDR3 sequence is 13 residues long. Germline loops: CDR1 GTSNPN, CDR2 SVGIG (reference sequence). The DNA of the CDR3 is TGTGCCTGGAGCCTTGACGGGTACAATGAGCAGTTCTTC. Protein product: CAWSLDGYNEQFF.

The CDR3 reads CASSPLRAENTEAFF. CDR3 bases: TGTGCCAGCTCACCACTCAGGGCAGAGAACACTGAAGCTTTCTTT. The V and J genes are TRBV18 and TRBJ1-1, with D possibly matching TRBD1 (5 bases). Germline V gene lookup returns CDR1 KGHSH and CDR2 LQKENI. The V end was cut by 1 base, the J end by 1 base, with 10 bases between. CDR3 size: 15 residues.

This chain connects TRBV18 to TRBJ2-3; 9 bases agree with TRBD1. This CDR3 spans 18 amino acids. V lost 3 bases, J lost 5 bases, and 15 bases stayed unmatched. Germline V lookup: CDR1 KGHSH, CDR2 LQKENI. Here the CDR3 DNA reads TGTGCCAGCTCACCCATCCGGGACAGGGTAAAATTTGGAGATACGCAGTATTTT. This codes for CASSPIRDRVKFGDTQYF.

The table lists this clone with a few counts. The chain recombines TRBV2 with TRBJ2-2; 8 bases map to TRBD2. The CDR3 is 15 amino acids. The trim removed 5 bases at V and 4 bases at J, leaving 6 bases unmatched. Germline values: CDR1 SNHLY, CDR2 FYNNEI. CDR3 residues: CASSQSGGRTGELFF. Here the CDR3 DNA reads TGTGCCAGCAGTCAATCGGGGGGGCGCACCGGGGAGCTGTTTTTT.

The chain couples TRBV28 to TRBJ1-6, with D unclear. The germline V gene has CDR1 MDHEN and CDR2 SYDVKM. The CDR3 runs to 14 residues. V was trimmed by 3 bases and J by 13 bases, leaving 16 bases between them. The CDR3 DNA reads as TGTGCCAGCAGTTTGTCCGGGTTCCAGTCGCCCCTCCACTTT. Translated: CASSLSGFQSPLHF.

V gene TRBV2 combines with J gene TRBJ1-2, with D possibly being TRBD1 (6 bases). The CDR3 has 12 residues. The germline V and J ends were trimmed by 1 base and 8 bases, with 8 bases remaining between them. Per germline, CDR1 SNHLY and CDR2 FYNNEI. CDR3 protein: CASSEGGQGYTF. CDR3 DNA: TGTGCCAGCAGTGAAGGGGGGCAAGGCTACACCTTC.

As regards this clone: One end of the junction varies from germline; a read error may be responsible. The rearrangement joins TRBV6-6 to TRBJ1-2; D gene unclear. The CDR3 spans 12 residues. Germline loops: CDR1 MNHNY, CDR2 SVGAGI (reference sequence). In DNA, the CDR3 is TGTGCCAGCAGTCCAACGAGTACCTCCGCTTACTTC. This translates into CASSPTSTSAYF.

This chain connects TRBV5-1 to TRBJ1-1; possible D gene TRBD1, 6 bases. V lost 1 base, J lost 1 base, and 8 bases lay in between. The V gene's germline CDR1 is SGHRS and CDR2 YFSETQ. The CDR3 extends over 14 amino acids. The CDR3 spells CASSLKDRNTEAFF. In DNA form, the CDR3 reads TGCGCCAGCAGCTTGAAGGACAGGAACACTGAAGCTTTCTTT. The whole variable domain, remainder taken from reference TRBV5-1 and TRBJ1-1, is KAGVTQTPRYLIKTRGQQVTLSCSPISGHRSVSWYQQTPGQGLQFLFEYFSETQRNKGNFPGRFSGRQFSNSRSEMNVSTLELGDSALYLCASSLKDRNTEAFFGQGTRLTVV.

This chain connects TRBV5-4 to TRBJ2-7; the D gene is possibly TRBD2 (6 bases). Trimming stripped 4 bases from V and 4 bases from J, with 18 bases between. The CDR3 contains 15 residues. Germline V gene sequence: CDR1 SGHNT, CDR2 YYREEE (reference sequence). Here the CDR3 DNA reads TGTGCCAGCAGCCGGGGGACGGGGAAAACTTACGAGCAGTACTTC. Protein product: CASSRGTGKTYEQYF.

This rearrangement joins TRBV27 to TRBJ2-3; TRBD1 agrees at 11 bases. The trim removed 10 bases at V and 1 base at J, leaving 4 bases unmatched. Germline V gene sequence: CDR1 MNHEY, CDR2 SMNVEV (reference sequence). This CDR3 is built from 14 residues. The CDR3 DNA sequence: TGTGCCACAGGACAGGGGGCTGGCACAGATACGCAGTATTTT. This encodes CATGQGAGTDTQYF.

This clone was picked up many times. The rearrangement joins TRBV14 to TRBJ1-1, with a tentative D call TRBD1 (6 bases). The V end was cut by 3 bases, the J end by 5 bases, with 10 bases between. From germline, CDR1 is SGHDN and CDR2 FVKESK. This CDR3 comprises 13 residues. The CDR3 loop reads CASSQGTGTEAFF. The CDR3 bases are TGTGCCAGCAGCCAGGGTACAGGGACTGAAGCTTTCTTT.

The chain is built from TRBV6-6 and TRBJ2-5; tentative D call: TRBD2 (5 bases). The CDR3 is 13 amino acids. Trimming left V 11 bases short and J 2 bases short, with 15 bases between. The germline V gene encodes CDR1 MNHNY and CDR2 SVGAGI (reference sequence). CDR3 sequence: CAARYGVQETQYF. In DNA, the CDR3 is TGTGCCGCTCGATACGGGGTTCAAGAGACCCAGTACTTC.

The chain couples TRBV21-1 to TRBJ2-7; TRBD2 reflects the table's D call only, with no check against the DNA. TRBV21-1 is a known pseudogene. This CDR3 has 14 residues. CDR3 DNA: TGTGCCAGCAGCAAAGGCGGAGGGCCCCACGAGCAGTACTTC. Amino acids: CASSKGGGPHEQYF.

This clone occurred a few times. This sequence joins TRBV29-1 and TRBJ1-1; TRBD1 is a possible D gene (6 bases). Looked up from germline, CDR1 is SQVTM and CDR2 is ANQGSEA. The CDR3 extends over 12 amino acids. Trimming pared 4 bases from V and 8 bases from J, leaving 14 bases between. The DNA of the CDR3 is TGCAGCGTTGCGGGACACTACGAGGAAGCTTTCTTT. It is translated as CSVAGHYEEAFF. Looking up the rest from reference TRBV29-1 and TRBJ1-1 gives the full variable domain: SAVISQKPSRDICQRGTSLTIQCQVDSQVTMMFWYRQQPGQSLTLIATANQGSEATYESGFVIDKFPISRPNLTFSTLTVSNMSPEDSSIYLCSVAGHYEEAFFGQGTRLTVV.

The rearrangement joins TRBV28 to TRBJ1-4; D call uncertain. The CDR3 length is 15 residues. V lost 1 base, J lost 2 bases, and 8 bases lay in between. Germline-derived CDR1 and CDR2 are MDHEN and SYDVKM. The DNA for the CDR3 is TGTGCCAGCAGTTTATTCGGGAGGACTAATGAAAAACTGTTTTTT. It is translated as CASSLFGRTNEKLFF.

The gene calls are TRBV28 and TRBJ1-4; D not certain. The length of the CDR3 is 14 residues. Trimming left V 6 bases short and J 8 bases short, with 16 bases between. Germline CDR1 is MDHEN and CDR2 is SYDVKM. This CDR3 reads CASSLVTSKEKLFF. The CDR3 DNA follows: TGTGCCAGCAGCCTGGTAACGAGCAAGGAAAAACTGTTTTTT.

This clone was seen only a few times. V and J are TRBV9 and TRBJ2-5; tentatively, D is TRBD2 (6 bases). This CDR3 spans 16 amino acids. Trimming removed 3 bases at V and 4 bases at J, with 19 bases between. CDR1 and CDR2 from the germline V gene are SGDLS and YYNGEE. CDR3 nucleotide sequence: TGTGCCAGCAGCGACCCGCAGGGAGGTTGGCGAGAGACCCAGTACTTC. Protein: CASSDPQGGWRETQYF.

The chain has TRBV4-2 and TRBJ1-1, with TRBD1 matching 8 bases. This CDR3 contains 15 residues. Looked up from germline, CDR1 is LGHNA and CDR2 is YNFKEQ. Trimming at V came to 0 bases and at J to 3 bases, leaving 3 bases not matched to a gene. The CDR3 here is CASSQEVTGDTEAFF. As DNA, the CDR3 is TGTGCCAGCAGCCAAGAGGTGACAGGGGACACTGAAGCTTTCTTT.

V usage is TRBV5-5 and J usage is TRBJ2-7; TRBD1 aligns across 7 bases. Germline CDR1 and CDR2: SGHKS and YYEKEE (reference sequence). V shed 2 bases and J 0 bases; nucleotides not matched to a gene: 5. This CDR3 is built from 15 residues. CDR3 bases: TGTGCCAGCAGCTTAAAAGGGGGCCCCTCCTACGAGCAGTACTTC. Amino acids: CASSLKGGPSYEQYF.

This clone was seen a handful of times. This rearrangement joins TRBV5-1 to TRBJ2-7; 8 bases map to TRBD1. This CDR3 contains 14 residues. V was pared by 0 bases and J by 12 bases, with 11 bases of the junction left unmatched. Germline CDR1 reads SGHRS; CDR2 reads YFSETQ. CDR3 nucleotide sequence: TGCGCCAGCAGCTTGGCGCAGGGGGCCCTTTTAACGTACTTC. Translated, it gives CASSLAQGALLTYF.